This T cell receptor (beta chain) was captured in a study of shared clonotypes between healthy human individuals. Germline CDR1 is SGHNT and CDR2 is YENEEA. Trimming at V came to 1 base and at J to 3 bases, leaving 4 bases not matched to a gene. This CDR3 has 16 amino acids. In this sample, this clone turned up once. Its target is unknown. Each donor was a Caucasian adult residing in Nashville, Tennessee. Method: immunoSEQ multiplex PCR; TCRdb's copy keeps in-frame clones and lacks some. This repertoire shows about 470,000 clones, more than 75% found once; its top ten account for roughly 13%. Study-wide results and caveats: Since donors were few, the genetic and exposure-history diversity represented was limited.

The genes are TRBV11-3 and TRBJ2-1, with 9 bases that match TRBD1. The receptor's source is a woman in her forties in good health. Some clones in this sample may be carry-over from other donors' samples. Sequenced input: PBMCs. The CDR3: CASSLAGTGLYNEQFF. In nucleotides, the CDR3 is TGTGCCAGCAGCTTAGCGGGGACAGGGCTCTACAATGAGCAGTTCTTC. Filled out from reference TRBV11-3 and TRBJ2-1, the complete variable domain reads EAGVVQSPRYKIIEKKQPVAFWCNPISGHNTLYWYLQNLGQGPELLIRYENEEAVDDSQLPKDRFSAERLKGVDSTLKIQPAELGDSAVYLCASSLAGTGLYNEQFFGPGTRLTVL.